A selection of T cell receptor beta chains follows, all from one sample in a study of T cells in Graves' hyperthyroidism and ophthalmopathy. Each CDR3 protein is one row after TCRdb ran MiXCR on the multiplex PCR reads. Here the sample spans roughly 800,000 distinct CDR3 sequences, approximately 40% being singletons. The sequencing sample was made of blood. The receptor set was obtained from a man younger than 35 with Graves' hyperthyroidism. The CDR3 runs from the conserved cysteine through the conserved F or W. Each record gives: J gene, D gene, V gene, clone size, CDR3 protein, CDR3 DNA. A D gene is named only where the DNA matches it firmly. Clone size appears in some rows only: once, few, many, or a class for an expanded clone.

j_gene: TRBJ2-5
d_gene: TRBD2
v_gene: TRBV29-1
abundance: many
CDR3aa: CSIEWITSGKETQYF
CDR3nt: TGCAGCATCGAGTGGATAACTAGCGGAAAAGAGACCCAGTACTTC

j_gene: TRBJ2-5
d_gene: NA
v_gene: TRBV7-3
abundance: many
CDR3aa: CASSSLGAGETQYF
CDR3nt: TGTGCCAGCAGCTCGTTGGGGGCAGGGGAGACCCAGTACTTC

j_gene: TRBJ2-7
d_gene: NA
v_gene: TRBV7-2
abundance: NA
CDR3aa: CASSQDIWASYEQYF
CDR3nt: TGTGCCAGCAGCCAAGATATATGGGCATCCTACGAGCAGTACTTC

j_gene: TRBJ1-1
d_gene: NA
v_gene: TRBV4-1
abundance: few
CDR3aa: CASSHQGAGLNTEAFF
CDR3nt: TGCGCCAGCAGCCATCAAGGGGCAGGGTTGAACACTGAAGCTTTCTTT

j_gene: TRBJ2-7
d_gene: NA
v_gene: TRBV29-1
abundance: NA
CDR3aa: CSVEWWSSHEQYF
CDR3nt: TGCAGCGTTGAGTGGTGGAGTTCTCACGAGCAGTACTTC

j_gene: TRBJ1-6
d_gene: TRBD1
v_gene: TRBV25-1
abundance: NA
CDR3aa: CASSDGPGQGVSPLHF
CDR3nt: TGTGCCAGCAGTGATGGGCCGGGACAGGGGGTTTCACCCCTCCACTTT

j_gene: TRBJ2-7
d_gene: NA
v_gene: TRBV5-6
abundance: many
CDR3aa: CASSLVEGGYEQYF
CDR3nt: TGTGCCAGCAGCTTGGTGGAGGGAGGCTACGAGCAGTACTTC

j_gene: TRBJ1-1
d_gene: NA
v_gene: TRBV7-2
abundance: NA
CDR3aa: CASSLGRTASLNTEAFF
CDR3nt: TGTGCCAGCAGCTTGGGTCGGACAGCAAGCCTGAACACTGAAGCTTTCTTT

j_gene: TRBJ1-1
d_gene: NA
v_gene: TRBV5-1
abundance: NA
CDR3aa: CASSLELGAATEAFF
CDR3nt: TGCGCCAGCAGCTTGGAACTGGGGGCGGCCACTGAAGCTTTCTTT

j_gene: TRBJ2-7
d_gene: NA
v_gene: TRBV19
abundance: NA
CDR3aa: CASSSFGGEKYEQYF
CDR3nt: TGTGCCAGTAGTAGCTTCGGAGGGGAAAAATACGAGCAGTACTTC

j_gene: TRBJ1-5
d_gene: NA
v_gene: TRBV2
abundance: NA
CDR3aa: CASSDVGEETQHF
CDR3nt: TGTGCCAGCAGTGATGTTGGGGAAGAGACCCAGCATTTT

j_gene: TRBJ2-5
d_gene: TRBD1
v_gene: TRBV5-1
abundance: few
CDR3aa: CASSPEDRRETQYF
CDR3nt: TGCGCCAGCAGCCCCGAGGACAGGAGGGAGACCCAGTACTTC

j_gene: TRBJ2-2
d_gene: NA
v_gene: TRBV2
abundance: NA
CDR3aa: CASSPPGTAGSCFF
CDR3nt: NA

j_gene: TRBJ1-4
d_gene: TRBD1
v_gene: TRBV29-1
abundance: NA
CDR3aa: CSVISRDRLFF
CDR3nt: TGCAGCGTTATATCCCGGGACAGACTGTTTTTT

j_gene: TRBJ1-1
d_gene: NA
v_gene: TRBV20-1
abundance: NA
CDR3aa: CSAPLGAGVLNTEAFF
CDR3nt: TGCAGTGCCCCGTTGGGGGCAGGAGTCTTGAACACTGAAGCTTTCTTT

j_gene: TRBJ1-1
d_gene: TRBD1
v_gene: TRBV2
abundance: few
CDR3aa: CASSERQGGTEAFF
CDR3nt: TGTGCCAGCAGTGAACGTCAGGGGGGCACTGAAGCTTTCTTT

j_gene: TRBJ1-5
d_gene: NA
v_gene: TRBV20-1
abundance: once
CDR3aa: CSASRTVREPQHF
CDR3nt: TGCAGTGCTAGCCGGACAGTTCGGGAGCCCCAGCATTTT

j_gene: TRBJ2-5
d_gene: NA
v_gene: TRBV20-1
abundance: NA
CDR3aa: CSAARDAETQYF
CDR3nt: TGCAGTGCTGCCCGGGACGCCGAGACCCAGTACTTC

j_gene: TRBJ2-7
d_gene: NA
v_gene: TRBV29-1
abundance: many
CDR3aa: CSTVKGYEQYF
CDR3nt: TGCAGCACCGTGAAGGGGTACGAGCAGTACTTC

j_gene: TRBJ1-1
d_gene: NA
v_gene: TRBV29-1
abundance: NA
CDR3aa: CSLDGMNTEAFF
CDR3nt: TGCAGCTTGGACGGAATGAACACTGAAGCTTTCTTT

j_gene: TRBJ1-5
d_gene: NA
v_gene: TRBV7-6
abundance: NA
CDR3aa: CASSVGGQTQHF
CDR3nt: TGTGCCAGCAGCGTAGGTGGGCAGACCCAGCATTTT

j_gene: TRBJ1-6
d_gene: TRBD1
v_gene: TRBV5-1
abundance: many
CDR3aa: CASRTGANSPLHF
CDR3nt: TGCGCCAGCCGGACAGGCGCTAATTCACCCCTCCACTTT

j_gene: TRBJ1-1
d_gene: NA
v_gene: TRBV4-1
abundance: NA
CDR3aa: CASSQEGLPNTEAFF
CDR3nt: TGCGCCAGCAGCCAAGAGGGACTGCCGAACACTGAAGCTTTCTTT

j_gene: TRBJ1-1
d_gene: NA
v_gene: TRBV10-3
abundance: many
CDR3aa: CAISTRATSGTEAFF
CDR3nt: TGTGCCATCAGTACGAGGGCTACCTCGGGCACTGAAGCTTTCTTT

j_gene: TRBJ2-7
d_gene: NA
v_gene: TRBV7-9
abundance: many
CDR3aa: CAASDTYEQYF
CDR3nt: TGTGCCGCATCGGACACCTACGAGCAGTACTTC

j_gene: TRBJ2-7
d_gene: NA
v_gene: TRBV2
abundance: few
CDR3aa: CASSYSAGLGGEQYF
CDR3nt: TGTGCCAGCAGTTACTCGGCTGGGCTAGGCGGCGAGCAGTACTTC

j_gene: TRBJ2-6
d_gene: NA
v_gene: TRBV5-5
abundance: many
CDR3aa: CASSSREAGANVLTF
CDR3nt: TGTGCCAGCAGCTCAAGGGAGGCCGGGGCCAACGTCCTGACTTTC

j_gene: TRBJ1-1
d_gene: TRBD1
v_gene: TRBV10-3
abundance: many
CDR3aa: CAISEARDSRTEAFF
CDR3nt: TGTGCCATCAGTGAGGCTAGGGACAGTCGCACTGAAGCTTTCTTT

j_gene: TRBJ2-7
d_gene: NA
v_gene: TRBV5-4
abundance: NA
CDR3aa: CASNLPGGLEQYF
CDR3nt: TGTGCCAGCAACCTCCCCGGGGGGCTAGAGCAGTACTTC

j_gene: TRBJ1-3
d_gene: NA
v_gene: TRBV29-1
abundance: many
CDR3aa: CSVGDNGNTIYF
CDR3nt: TGCAGCGTTGGGGACAACGGAAACACCATATATTTT

j_gene: TRBJ2-7
d_gene: NA
v_gene: TRBV11-3
abundance: NA
CDR3aa: CASTDPRVRSYEQYF
CDR3nt: TGTGCCAGCACCGATCCCAGGGTTCGCTCCTACGAGCAGTACTTC

j_gene: TRBJ1-3
d_gene: NA
v_gene: TRBV7-3
abundance: few
CDR3aa: CASSLGARPGNTIYF
CDR3nt: TGTGCCAGCAGCTTAGGGGCAAGGCCTGGAAACACCATATATTTT

j_gene: TRBJ2-7
d_gene: NA
v_gene: TRBV2
abundance: NA
CDR3aa: CASSRPLSWQGTHPGEQYF
CDR3nt: TGTGCCAGCTCCCGACCACTTTCGTGGCAGGGGACCCACCCGGGCGAGCAGTACTTC

j_gene: TRBJ1-5
d_gene: TRBD1
v_gene: TRBV11-1
abundance: NA
CDR3aa: CAWSVPGQQWNQPQHF
CDR3nt: TGTGCCTGGAGTGTACCGGGACAGCAATGGAATCAGCCCCAGCATTTT

j_gene: TRBJ2-5
d_gene: TRBD1
v_gene: TRBV7-9
abundance: few
CDR3aa: CASSSRTGVIQETQYF
CDR3nt: TGTGCCAGCAGCTCTAGGACAGGGGTAATCCAAGAGACCCAGTACTTC

j_gene: TRBJ1-1
d_gene: NA
v_gene: TRBV11-3
abundance: few
CDR3aa: CASSDFMNTEAFF
CDR3nt: TGTGCCAGCAGCGACTTTATGAACACTGAAGCTTTCTTT

j_gene: TRBJ1-1
d_gene: NA
v_gene: TRBV5-1
abundance: NA
CDR3aa: CASSLPRDLATNTEAFF
CDR3nt: TGCGCCAGCAGCTTGCCCCGGGACCTTGCCACGAACACTGAAGCTTTCTTT

j_gene: TRBJ2-2
d_gene: NA
v_gene: TRBV29-1
abundance: NA
CDR3aa: CSGQNRSGELFF
CDR3nt: TGCAGCGGACAAAACAGGAGTGGGGAGCTGTTTTTT

j_gene: TRBJ1-4
d_gene: TRBD1
v_gene: TRBV5-1
abundance: NA
CDR3aa: CASSSGQDLPNEKLFF
CDR3nt: TGCGCCAGCAGCTCCGGACAGGACCTCCCTAATGAAAAACTGTTTTTT

j_gene: TRBJ1-2
d_gene: NA
v_gene: TRBV5-1
abundance: many
CDR3aa: CASSLRTEGYGYTF
CDR3nt: TGCGCCAGCAGCTTGAGGACAGAAGGCTATGGCTACACCTTC